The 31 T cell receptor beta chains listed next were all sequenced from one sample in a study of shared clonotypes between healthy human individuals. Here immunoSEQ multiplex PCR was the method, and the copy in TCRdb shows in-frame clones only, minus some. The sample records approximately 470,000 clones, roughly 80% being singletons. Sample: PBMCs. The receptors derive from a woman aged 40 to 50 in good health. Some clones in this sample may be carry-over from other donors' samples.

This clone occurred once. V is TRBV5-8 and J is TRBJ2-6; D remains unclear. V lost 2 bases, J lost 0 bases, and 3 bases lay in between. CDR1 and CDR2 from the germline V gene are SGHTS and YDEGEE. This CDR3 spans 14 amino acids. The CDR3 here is CASSFNSGANVLTF. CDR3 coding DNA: TGTGCCAGCAGCTTTAACTCTGGGGCCAACGTCCTGACTTTC.

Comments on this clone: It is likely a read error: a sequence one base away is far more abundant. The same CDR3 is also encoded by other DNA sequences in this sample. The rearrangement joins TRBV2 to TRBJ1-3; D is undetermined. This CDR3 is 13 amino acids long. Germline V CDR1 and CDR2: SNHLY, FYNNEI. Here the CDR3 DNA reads TGTGCCACCCAGGCCCGCTCTGGAAACACCATATACTTT. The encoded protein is CATQARSGNTIYF.

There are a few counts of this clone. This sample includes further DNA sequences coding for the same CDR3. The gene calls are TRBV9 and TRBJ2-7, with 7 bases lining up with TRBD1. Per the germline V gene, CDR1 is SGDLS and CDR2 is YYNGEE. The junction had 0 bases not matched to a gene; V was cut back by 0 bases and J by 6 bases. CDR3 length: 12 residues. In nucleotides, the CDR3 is TGTGCCAGCAGCGTAGGACAGGGCGAGCAGTACTTC. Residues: CASSVGQGEQYF.

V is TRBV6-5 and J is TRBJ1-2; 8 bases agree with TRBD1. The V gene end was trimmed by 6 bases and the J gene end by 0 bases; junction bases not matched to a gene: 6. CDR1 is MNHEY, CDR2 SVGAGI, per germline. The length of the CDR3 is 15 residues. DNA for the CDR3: TGTGCCAGCAGGGACAGGGCGACCTCTAACTATGGCTACACCTTC. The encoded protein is CASRDRATSNYGYTF.

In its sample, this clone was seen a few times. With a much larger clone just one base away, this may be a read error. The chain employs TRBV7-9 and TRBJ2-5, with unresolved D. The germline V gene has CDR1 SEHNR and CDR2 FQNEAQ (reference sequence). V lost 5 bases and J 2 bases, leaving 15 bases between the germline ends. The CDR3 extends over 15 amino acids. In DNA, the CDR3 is TGTGCCAGCAGCCCACTCGGCGGTGTGCAAGAGACCCAGTACTTC. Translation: CASSPLGGVQETQYF.

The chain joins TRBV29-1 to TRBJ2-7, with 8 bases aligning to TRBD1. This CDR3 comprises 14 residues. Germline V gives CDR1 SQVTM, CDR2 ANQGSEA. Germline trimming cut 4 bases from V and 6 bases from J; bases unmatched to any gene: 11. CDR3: CSVAVGQGDREQYF. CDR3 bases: TGCAGCGTTGCGGTCGGACAGGGAGATCGCGAGCAGTACTTC.

This CDR3 reads CASSLGTLGGTDTQYF. CDR3 nucleotides: TGTGCCAGCAGCCTCGGGACCCTGGGGGGCACAGATACGCAGTATTTT. The J gene is TRBJ2-3, the V gene TRBV11-3; D possibly matches TRBD1 or TRBD2 (5 bases each). The CDR3 extends over 16 amino acids. The V end was cut by 5 bases, the J end by 1 base, with 16 bases between. CDR1 is SGHNT and CDR2 is YENEEA in the germline V gene. Filled out from reference TRBV11-3 and TRBJ2-3, the complete variable domain reads EAGVVQSPRYKIIEKKQPVAFWCNPISGHNTLYWYLQNLGQGPELLIRYENEEAVDDSQLPKDRFSAERLKGVDSTLKIQPAELGDSAVYLCASSLGTLGGTDTQYFGPGTRLTVL.

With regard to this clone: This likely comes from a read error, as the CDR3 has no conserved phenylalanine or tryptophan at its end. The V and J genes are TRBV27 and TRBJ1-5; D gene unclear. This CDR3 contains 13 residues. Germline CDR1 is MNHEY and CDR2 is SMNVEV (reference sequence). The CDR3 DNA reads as TGTGCTAGCAGCCCTTATAGCAATCAGCCCCAGCATTCT. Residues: CASSPYSNQPQHS.

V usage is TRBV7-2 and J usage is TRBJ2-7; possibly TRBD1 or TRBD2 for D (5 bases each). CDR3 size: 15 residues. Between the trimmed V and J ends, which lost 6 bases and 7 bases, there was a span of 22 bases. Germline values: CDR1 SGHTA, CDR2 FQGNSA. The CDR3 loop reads CASRRRGLGLGEQYF. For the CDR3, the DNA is TGTGCCAGCAGACGGCGCGGACTGGGGCTCGGAGAGCAGTACTTC. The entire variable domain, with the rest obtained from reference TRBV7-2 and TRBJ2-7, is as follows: GAGVSQSPSNKVTEKGKDVELRCDPISGHTALYWYRQSLGQGLEFLIYFQGNSAPDKSGLPSDRFSAERTGGSVSTLTIQRTQQEDSAVYLCASRRRGLGLGEQYFGPGTRLTVT.

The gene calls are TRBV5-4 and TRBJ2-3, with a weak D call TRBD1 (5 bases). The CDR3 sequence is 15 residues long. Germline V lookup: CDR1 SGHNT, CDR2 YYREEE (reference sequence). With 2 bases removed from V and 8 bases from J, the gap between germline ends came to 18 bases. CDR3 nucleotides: TGTGCCAGCAGCTTTGGGGCAGGGTTCGTGAGTACGCAGTATTTT. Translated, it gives CASSFGAGFVSTQYF.

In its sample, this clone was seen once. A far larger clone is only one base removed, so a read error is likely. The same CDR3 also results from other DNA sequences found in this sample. The CDR3 DNA reads TGCGCCAGCAGCCCGAGACAGGCAGGAGTGGAGACCCAGTACTTC. Its translation: CASSPRQAGVETQYF. The chain combines TRBV5-1 with TRBJ2-5, with D possibly TRBD1 on 6 matching bases. Germline CDR1 SGHRS, CDR2 YFSETQ. V was clipped by 4 bases and J by 5 bases, with 18 bases between them. The CDR3 spans 15 residues.

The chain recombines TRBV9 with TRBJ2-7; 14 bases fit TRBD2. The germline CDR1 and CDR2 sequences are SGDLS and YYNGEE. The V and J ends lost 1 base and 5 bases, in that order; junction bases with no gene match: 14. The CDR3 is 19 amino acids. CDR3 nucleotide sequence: TGTGCCAGCAGCGTATCCTTGGGACTAGCGGGAGACCTCGTGAACGAGCAGTACTTC. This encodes CASSVSLGLAGDLVNEQYF.

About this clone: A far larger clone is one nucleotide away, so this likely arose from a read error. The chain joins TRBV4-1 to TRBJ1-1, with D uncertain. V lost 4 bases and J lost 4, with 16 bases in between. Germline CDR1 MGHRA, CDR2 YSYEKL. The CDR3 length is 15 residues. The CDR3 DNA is TGCGCCAGCAGCCCGTTCAGCGTGGACGGCACTGAAGCTTTCTTT. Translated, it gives CASSPFSVDGTEAFF.

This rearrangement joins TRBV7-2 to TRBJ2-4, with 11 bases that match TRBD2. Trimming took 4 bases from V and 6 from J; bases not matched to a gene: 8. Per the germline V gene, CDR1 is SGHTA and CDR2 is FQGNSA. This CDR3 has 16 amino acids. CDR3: CASSSLLAGVGNIQYF. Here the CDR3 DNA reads TGTGCCAGCAGCTCGCTACTAGCGGGAGTGGGAAACATTCAGTACTTC.

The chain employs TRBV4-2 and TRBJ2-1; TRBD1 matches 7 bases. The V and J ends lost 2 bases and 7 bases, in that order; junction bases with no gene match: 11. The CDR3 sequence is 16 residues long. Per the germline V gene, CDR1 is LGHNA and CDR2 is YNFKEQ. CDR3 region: CASSQPVRQGFNEQFF. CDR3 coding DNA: TGTGCCAGCAGCCAACCTGTGAGACAGGGCTTTAATGAGCAGTTCTTC.

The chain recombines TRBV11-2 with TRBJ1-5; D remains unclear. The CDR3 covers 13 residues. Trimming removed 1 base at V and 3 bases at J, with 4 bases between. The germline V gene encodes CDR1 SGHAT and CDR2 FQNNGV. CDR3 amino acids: CASSLADNQPQHF. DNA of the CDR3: TGTGCCAGCAGCTTAGCCGACAATCAGCCCCAGCATTTT.

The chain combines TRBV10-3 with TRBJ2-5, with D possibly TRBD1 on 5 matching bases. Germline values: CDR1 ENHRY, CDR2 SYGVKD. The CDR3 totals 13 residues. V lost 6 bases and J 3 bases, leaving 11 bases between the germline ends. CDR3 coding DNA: TGTGCCATCAGAACCGTCAGGGAAGAGACCCAGTACTTC. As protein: CAIRTVREETQYF.

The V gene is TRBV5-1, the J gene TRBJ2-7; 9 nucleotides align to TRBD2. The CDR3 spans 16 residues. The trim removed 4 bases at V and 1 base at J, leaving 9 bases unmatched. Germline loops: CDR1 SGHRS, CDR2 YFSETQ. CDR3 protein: CASSPRELAGSYEQYF. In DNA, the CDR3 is TGCGCCAGCAGCCCCCGTGAGCTAGCGGGATCCTACGAGCAGTACTTC.

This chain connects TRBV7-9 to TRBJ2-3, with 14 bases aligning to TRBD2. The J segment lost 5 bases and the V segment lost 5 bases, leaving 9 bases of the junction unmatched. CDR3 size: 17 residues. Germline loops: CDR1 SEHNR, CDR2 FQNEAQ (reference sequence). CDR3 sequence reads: CASSPGGLAGVRDTQYF. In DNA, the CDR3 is TGTGCCAGCAGCCCCGGGGGACTAGCGGGAGTAAGAGATACGCAGTATTTT.

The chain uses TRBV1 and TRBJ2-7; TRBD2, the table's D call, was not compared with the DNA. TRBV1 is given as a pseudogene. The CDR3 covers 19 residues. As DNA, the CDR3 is TGCACCAGCAGCCAAGATGGTTGGGGGTCTAGCGGGAGGTACTACGAGCAGTACTTC. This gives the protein CTSSQDGWGSSGRYYEQYF.

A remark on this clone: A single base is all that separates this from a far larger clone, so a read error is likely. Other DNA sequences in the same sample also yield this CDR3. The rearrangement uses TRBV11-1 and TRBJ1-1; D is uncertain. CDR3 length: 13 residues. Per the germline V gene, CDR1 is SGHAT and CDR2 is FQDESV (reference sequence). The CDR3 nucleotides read TGTGCCAGCAGCAAGGAATTGAACACCGAAGCTTTCTTT. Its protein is CASSKELNTEAFF. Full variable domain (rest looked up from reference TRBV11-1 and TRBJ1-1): EAEVAQSPRYKITEKSQAVAFWCDPISGHATLYWYRQILGQGPELLVQFQDESVVDDSQLPKDRFSAERLKGVDSTLKIQPAELGDSAMYLCASSKELNTEAFFGQGTRLTVV.

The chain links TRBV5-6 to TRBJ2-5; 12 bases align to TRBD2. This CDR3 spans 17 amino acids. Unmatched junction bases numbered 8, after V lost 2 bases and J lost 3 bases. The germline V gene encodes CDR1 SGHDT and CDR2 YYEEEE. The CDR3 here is CASSFGLAGFGKETQYF. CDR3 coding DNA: TGTGCCAGCAGCTTCGGACTAGCGGGATTTGGGAAAGAGACCCAGTACTTC.

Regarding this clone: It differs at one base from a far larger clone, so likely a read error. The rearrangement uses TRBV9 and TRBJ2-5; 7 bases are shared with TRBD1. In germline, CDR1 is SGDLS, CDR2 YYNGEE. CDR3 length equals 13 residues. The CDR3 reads CASSVTGQDTQYF. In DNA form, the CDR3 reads TGTGCCAGCAGCGTGACAGGGCAAGATACCCAGTACTTC.

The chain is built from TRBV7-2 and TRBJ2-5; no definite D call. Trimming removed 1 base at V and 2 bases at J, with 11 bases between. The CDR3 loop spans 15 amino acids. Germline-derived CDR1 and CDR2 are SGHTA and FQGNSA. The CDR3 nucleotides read TGTGCCAGCAGCTTAGGGCCGGGCCTACAAGAGACCCAGTACTTC. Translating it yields CASSLGPGLQETQYF.

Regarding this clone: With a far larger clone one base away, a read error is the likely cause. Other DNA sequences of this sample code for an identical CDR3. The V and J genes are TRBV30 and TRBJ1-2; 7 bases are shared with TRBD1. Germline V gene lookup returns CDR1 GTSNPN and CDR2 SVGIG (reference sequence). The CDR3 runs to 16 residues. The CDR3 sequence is CARSVNPQGTHYGYTF. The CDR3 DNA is TGTGCCCGGAGTGTCAACCCACAGGGGACTCACTATGGCTACACCTTC.

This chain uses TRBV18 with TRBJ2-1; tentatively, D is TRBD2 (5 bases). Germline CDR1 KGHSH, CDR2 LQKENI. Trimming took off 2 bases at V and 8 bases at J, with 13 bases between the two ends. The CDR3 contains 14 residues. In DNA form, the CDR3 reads TGTGCCAGCTCACCAAACCCCGGGATCGATGAGCAGTTCTTC. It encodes CASSPNPGIDEQFF.

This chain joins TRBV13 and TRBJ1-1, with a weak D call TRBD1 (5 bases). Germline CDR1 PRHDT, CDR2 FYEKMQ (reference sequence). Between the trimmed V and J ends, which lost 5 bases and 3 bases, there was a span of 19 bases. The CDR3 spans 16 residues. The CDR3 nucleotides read TGTGCCAGCAGCCCAGGGCAGGGTACGAGGCACACTGAAGCTTTCTTT. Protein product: CASSPGQGTRHTEAFF.

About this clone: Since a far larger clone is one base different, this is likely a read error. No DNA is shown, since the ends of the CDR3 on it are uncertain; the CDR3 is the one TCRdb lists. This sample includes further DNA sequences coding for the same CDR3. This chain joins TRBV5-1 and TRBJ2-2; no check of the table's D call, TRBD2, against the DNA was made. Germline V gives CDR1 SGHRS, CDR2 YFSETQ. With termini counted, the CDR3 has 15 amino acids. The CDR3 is CASSFGAGNTGELFF.

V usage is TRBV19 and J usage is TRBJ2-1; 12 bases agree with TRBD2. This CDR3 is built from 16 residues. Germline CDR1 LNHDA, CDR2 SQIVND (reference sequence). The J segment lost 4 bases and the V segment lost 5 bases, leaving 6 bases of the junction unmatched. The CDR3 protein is CASSLRTSGTYNEQFF. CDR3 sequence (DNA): TGTGCCAGTAGTTTACGGACTAGCGGGACTTACAATGAGCAGTTCTTC.

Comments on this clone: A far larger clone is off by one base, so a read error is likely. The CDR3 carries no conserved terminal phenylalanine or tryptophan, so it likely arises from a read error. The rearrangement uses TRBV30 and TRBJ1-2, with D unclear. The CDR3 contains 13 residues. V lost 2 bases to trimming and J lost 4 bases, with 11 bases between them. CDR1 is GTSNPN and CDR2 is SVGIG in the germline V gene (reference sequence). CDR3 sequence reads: CAWSPGLSYGYTL. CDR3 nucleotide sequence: TGTGCCTGGAGTCCTGGCTTAAGCTATGGCTACACCCTC.

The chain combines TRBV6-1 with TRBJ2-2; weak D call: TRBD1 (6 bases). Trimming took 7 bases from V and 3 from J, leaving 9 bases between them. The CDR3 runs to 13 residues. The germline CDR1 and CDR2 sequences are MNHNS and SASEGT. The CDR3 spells CASTYRDTGELFF. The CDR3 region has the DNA TGTGCCAGCACGTACAGGGACACCGGGGAGCTGTTTTTT.